This T cell receptor beta chain came from a study of T-cell reconstitution after alpha-beta-depleted transplantation in children. CDR1 is SGHVS, CDR2 FQNEAQ, per germline. Trimming took off 2 bases at V and 5 bases at J, with 13 bases between the two ends. This CDR3 contains 15 residues. This clonotype was observed a handful of times. For TCRbeta, the library was prepared with unique molecular identifiers. A single record per CDR3 protein comes from TCRdb applying MiXCR to the PCR reads. Of over 400,000 distinct CDR3 sequences in the sample, around 12% were seen once. The origin of this receptor is a human donor who donated a stem cell graft to a child with combined immunodeficiency. Sequencing used PBMCs from the stem cell graft donor, obtained from the stem cell graft. V gene TRBV7-8 combines with J gene TRBJ2-1; D uncertain. CDR3: CASSLSHPRNNEQFF. For the CDR3, the DNA is TGTGCCAGCAGCTTATCCCACCCAAGGAACAATGAGCAGTTCTTC.